This TCR beta chain was recorded in a study of blood T cells in healthy people across ages. This clonotype was detected once. Sample-barcoded 5' priming and a J-beta primer mix drove a second PCR of about 6 to 12 cycles. TCRdb redid the calling of the 5' RACE reads with MiXCR, one entry per CDR3 protein. The table has around 1.5 million distinct CDR3 sequences, almost 60% seen once. V was clipped by 5 bases and J by 4 bases, with 29 bases between them. Germline values: CDR1 SNHLY, CDR2 FYNNEI. The CDR3 runs to 19 residues. Sequenced input: blood. The chain joins TRBV2 to TRBJ2-5; D unresolved. This clonotype was obtained from a man aged 18 to 35 in good health. The CDR3, as DNA: TGTGCCAGCAGTCGTTACGGGCTCCGGGCCAGTCAACTCCCAGAGACCCAGTACTTC. This encodes CASSRYGLRASQLPETQYF.